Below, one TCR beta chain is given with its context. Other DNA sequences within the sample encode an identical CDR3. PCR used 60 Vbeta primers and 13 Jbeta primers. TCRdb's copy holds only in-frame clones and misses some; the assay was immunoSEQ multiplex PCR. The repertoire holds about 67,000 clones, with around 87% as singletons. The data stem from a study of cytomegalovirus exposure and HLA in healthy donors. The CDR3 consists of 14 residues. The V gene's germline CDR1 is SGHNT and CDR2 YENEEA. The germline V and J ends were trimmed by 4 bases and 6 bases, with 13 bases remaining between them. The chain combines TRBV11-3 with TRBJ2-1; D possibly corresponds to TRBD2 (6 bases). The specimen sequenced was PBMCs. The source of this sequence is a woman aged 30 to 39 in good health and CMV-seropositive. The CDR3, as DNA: TGTGCCAGCAGCTATAGCGGAAGGCGCAATGAGCAGTTCTTC. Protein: CASSYSGRRNEQFF.